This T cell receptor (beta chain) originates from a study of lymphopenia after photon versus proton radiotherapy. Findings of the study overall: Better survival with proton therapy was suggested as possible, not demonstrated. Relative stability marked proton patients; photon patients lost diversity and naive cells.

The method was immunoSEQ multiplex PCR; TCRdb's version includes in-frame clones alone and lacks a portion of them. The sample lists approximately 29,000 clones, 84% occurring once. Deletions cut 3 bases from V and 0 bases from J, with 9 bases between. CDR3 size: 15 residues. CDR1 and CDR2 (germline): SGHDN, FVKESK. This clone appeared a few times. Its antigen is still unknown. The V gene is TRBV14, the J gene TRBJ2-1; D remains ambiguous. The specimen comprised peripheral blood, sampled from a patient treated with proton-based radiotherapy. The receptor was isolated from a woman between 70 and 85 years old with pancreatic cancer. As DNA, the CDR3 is TGTGCCAGCAGCCAGGAGATTAGCTCCTACAATGAGCAGTTCTTC. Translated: CASSQEISSYNEQFF.